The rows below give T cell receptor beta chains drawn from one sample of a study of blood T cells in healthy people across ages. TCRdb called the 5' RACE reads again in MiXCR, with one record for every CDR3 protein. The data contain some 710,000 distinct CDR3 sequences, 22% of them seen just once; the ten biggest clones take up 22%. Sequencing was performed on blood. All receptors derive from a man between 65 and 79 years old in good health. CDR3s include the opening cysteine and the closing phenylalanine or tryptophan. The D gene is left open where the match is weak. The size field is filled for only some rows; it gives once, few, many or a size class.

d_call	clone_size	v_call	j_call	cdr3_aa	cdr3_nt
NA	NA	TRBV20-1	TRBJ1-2	CSASGTGSANSYGYTF	TGCAGTGCTAGTGGAACAGGGTCCGCCAATTCGTATGGCTACACCTTC
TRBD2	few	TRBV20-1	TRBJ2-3	CSAISQGGGSTDTQYF	TGCAGTGCTATAAGCCAGGGCGGGGGAAGCACAGATACGCAGTATTTT
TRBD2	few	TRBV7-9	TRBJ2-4	CASSRTSGSPNIQYF	TGTGCCAGCAGCAGGACTAGCGGGAGTCCAAACATTCAGTACTTC
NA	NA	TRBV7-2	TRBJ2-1	CASSLRTATISSYNEQFF	TGTGCCAGCAGCTTACGAACGGCGACGATTAGCTCCTACAATGAGCAGTTCTTC
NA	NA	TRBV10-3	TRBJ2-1	CAITDPARVSYNERFF	TGTGCCATCACGGACCCAGCGAGGGTTTCCTACAATGAGCGGTTCTTC
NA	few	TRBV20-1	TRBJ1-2	CSARAPAVGYTF	TGCAGTGCTAGAGCCCCGGCAGTTGGCTACACCTTC
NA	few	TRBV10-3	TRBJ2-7	CAISESTTRSSYEQYF	TGTGCCATCAGTGAGTCGACAACGAGAAGCTCCTACGAGCAGTACTTC
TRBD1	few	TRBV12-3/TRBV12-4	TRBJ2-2	CASRGTGTGELFF	TGTGCCAGCAGAGGGACAGGCACCGGGGAGCTGTTTTTT
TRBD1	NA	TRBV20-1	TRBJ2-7	CSAPQGQGGYEQYF	TGCAGTGCTCCTCAGGGACAGGGGGGATACGAGCAGTACTTC
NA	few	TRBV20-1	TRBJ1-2	CSASPRGRNYGYTF	TGCAGTGCTTCCCCCAGGGGACGTAACTATGGCTACACCTTC
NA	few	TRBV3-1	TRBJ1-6	CASRDRFNSPLHF	TGTGCCAGCAGGGACAGATTCAATTCACCCCTCCACTTT
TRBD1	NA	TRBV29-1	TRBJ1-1	CSVDLQGNEAFF	TGCAGCGTTGACCTACAGGGGAATGAAGCTTTCTTT
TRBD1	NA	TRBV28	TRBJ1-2	CASSPNRGRGYGYTF	TGTGCCAGCAGCCCCAACAGGGGGCGGGGCTATGGCTACACCTTC
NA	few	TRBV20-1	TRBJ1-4	CSAIVPEQKLFF	TGCAGTGCTATAGTCCCAGAACAAAAACTGTTTTTT
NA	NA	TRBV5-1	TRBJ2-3	CASSLVLTNTDTQYF	TGCGCCAGCAGCTTGGTTCTAACCAACACAGATACGCAGTATTTT
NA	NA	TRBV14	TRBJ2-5	CASSQDPGSRETQYF	TGTGCCAGCAGCCAAGATCCTGGTTCCAGGGAGACCCAGTACTTC
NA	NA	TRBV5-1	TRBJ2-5	CASSMGTSQETQYF	TGCGCCAGCAGCATGGGGACATCACAAGAGACCCAGTACTTC
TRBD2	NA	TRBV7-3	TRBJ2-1	CASMLLAGNNEQFF	TGTGCCAGCATGCTACTAGCGGGAAACAATGAGCAGTTCTTC
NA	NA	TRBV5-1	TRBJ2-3	CASSSQSRDTDTQYF	TGCGCCAGCAGCTCCCAGTCTCGAGACACAGATACGCAGTATTTT
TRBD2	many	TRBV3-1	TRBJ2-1	CASSAGTSDYNEQFF	TGTGCCAGCAGCGCCGGGACTAGCGACTACAATGAGCAGTTCTTC
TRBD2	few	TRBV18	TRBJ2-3	CASSPIAGGSTDTQYF	TGTGCCAGCTCACCTATAGCGGGGGGCAGCACAGATACGCAGTATTTT
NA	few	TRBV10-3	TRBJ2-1	CAISESWEQFF	TGTGCCATCAGTGAGTCGTGGGAGCAGTTCTTC
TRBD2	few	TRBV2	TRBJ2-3	CTTEAGDSTDTQYF	TGTACTACCGAAGCGGGGGATAGCACAGATACGCAGTATTTT
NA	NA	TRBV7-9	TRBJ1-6	CASSSTGQSNSPLHF	TGTGCCAGCAGCTCAACCGGACAGTCTAATTCACCCCTCCACTTT
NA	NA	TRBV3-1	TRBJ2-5	CASSLPRGAQETQYF	TGTGCCAGCAGCCTCCCCAGGGGGGCCCAAGAGACCCAGTACTTC
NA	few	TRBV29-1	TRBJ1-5	CSVAGGGGSNQPQHF	TGCAGCGTTGCGGGGGGCGGGGGTAGCAATCAGCCCCAGCATTTT
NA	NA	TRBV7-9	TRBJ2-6	CASSFSVANVLTF	TGTGCCAGCAGCTTCTCAGTGGCCAACGTCCTGACTTTC
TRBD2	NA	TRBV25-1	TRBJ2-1	CASSEQRGAKNEQFF	TGTGCCAGCAGTGAACAGCGGGGGGCCAAGAATGAGCAGTTCTTC
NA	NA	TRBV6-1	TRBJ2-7	CASSESLTQPTQQYF	TGTGCCAGCAGTGAAAGTTTGACACAGCCTACGCAGCAGTACTTC
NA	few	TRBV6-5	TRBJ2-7	CASGKGREQYF	TGTGCCTCCGGGAAGGGGAGAGAGCAGTACTTC
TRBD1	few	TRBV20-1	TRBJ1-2	CSARDREGANYGYTF	TGCAGTGCTCGGGACAGGGAAGGGGCTAACTATGGCTACACCTTC
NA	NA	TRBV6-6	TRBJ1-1	CASRGGALDTEAFF	TGTGCCAGCAGGGGGGGGGCTCTGGACACTGAAGCTTTCTTT
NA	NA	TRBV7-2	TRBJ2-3	CASSPGGGSAKDTQYF	TGTGCCAGCAGCCCCGGCGGCGGTAGCGCGAAAGATACGCAGTATTTT
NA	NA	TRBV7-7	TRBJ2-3	CASSSTYTSTDTQYF	TGTGCCAGCAGCTCGACTTATACTAGCACAGATACGCAGTATTTT
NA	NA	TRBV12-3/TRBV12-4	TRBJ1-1	CASSLFLNAWGNTEAFF	TGTGCCAGCAGTTTATTCCTGAATGCATGGGGGAACACTGAAGCTTTCTTT
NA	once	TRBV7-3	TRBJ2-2	CASSSKTSANTGELFF	TGTGCCAGCAGCTCCAAAACTAGTGCCAACACCGGGGAGCTGTTTTTT
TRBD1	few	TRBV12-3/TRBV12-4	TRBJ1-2	CASSPQGGDYGYTF	TGTGCCAGCAGTCCCCAGGGGGGGGACTATGGCTACACCTTC
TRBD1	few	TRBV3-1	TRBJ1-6	CASSQVDRAGSPLHF	TGTGCCAGCAGCCAAGTGGACAGGGCCGGTTCACCCCTCCACTTT
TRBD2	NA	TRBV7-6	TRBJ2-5	CASSLRTSGGPQETQYF	TGTGCCAGCAGCTTACGGACTAGCGGGGGTCCGCAAGAGACCCAGTACTTC
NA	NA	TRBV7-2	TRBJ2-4	CASSVRQARENIQYF	TGTGCCAGCAGCGTCCGACAGGCGAGGGAAAACATTCAGTACTTC
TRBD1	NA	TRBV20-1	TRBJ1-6	CSAGGQANNSPLHF	TGCAGTGCCGGAGGACAGGCAAATAATTCACCCCTCCACTTT
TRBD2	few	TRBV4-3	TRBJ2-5	CASSQDLAGVRETQYF	TGCGCCAGCAGCCAAGACCTAGCGGGAGTTCGAGAGACCCAGTACTTC
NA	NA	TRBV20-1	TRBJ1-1	CTHIAGGMNTEAFF	TGCACCCACATAGCGGGGGGTATGAACACTGAAGCTTTCTTT
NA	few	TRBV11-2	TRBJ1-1	CASSLGFKGSTEAFF	TGTGCCAGCAGCTTAGGGTTTAAGGGTAGCACTGAAGCTTTCTTT
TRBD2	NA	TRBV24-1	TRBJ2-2	CATSDWGGTNTGELFF	TGTGCCACCAGTGATTGGGGGGGGACGAACACCGGGGAGCTGTTTTTT
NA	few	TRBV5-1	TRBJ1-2	CASSPGQAPYGYTF	TGCGCCAGCAGCCCTGGACAAGCCCCCTATGGCTACACCTTC
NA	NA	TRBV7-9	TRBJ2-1	CARSSPVGPSSSYNEQFF	TGTGCCAGGAGCTCTCCCGTCGGACCCTCAAGCTCCTACAATGAGCAGTTCTTC
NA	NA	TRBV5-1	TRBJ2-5	CASKLAEQETQYF	TGCGCCAGCAAGCTCGCCGAACAAGAGACCCAGTACTTC